Presented here are 24 T cell receptor beta chains from one specimen sequenced in a study of blood T cells in healthy people across ages. A second PCR of 7 to 11 cycles used a sample-barcoded 5' primer and a J-beta primer mix. TCRdb called the 5' RACE reads again in MiXCR, with one record for every CDR3 protein. In the table there are roughly 700,000 distinct CDR3 sequences, 32% of which are singletons. The specimen sequenced was blood. The source is a woman of 80 years or more in good health.

This clonotype was counted a few times. J is TRBJ1-3 and V is TRBV10-3; no clear D. CDR1 ENHRY and CDR2 SYGVKD come from the germline V gene. This CDR3 region has 13 residues. V lost 8 bases and J 0 bases, leaving 8 bases between the germline ends. Here the CDR3 reads CAIGRNSGNTIYF. CDR3 sequence (DNA): TGTGCCATCGGGCGAAACTCTGGAAACACCATATATTTT.

Worth noting for this clonotype: One base away lies a much larger clone, so this may be a sequencing read error. The J gene is TRBJ2-1, the V gene TRBV6-2 or TRBV6-3, with TRBD2 matching 14 bases. Germline V CDR1 and CDR2: MNHEY, SVGEGT. The CDR3 runs 16 residues. The CDR3 protein is CASSWTSGGINNERFF. CDR3 bases: TGTGCCAGCAGTTGGACTAGCGGGGGGATAAACAATGAGCGGTTCTTC.

The chain is built from TRBV20-1 and TRBJ1-1, with no clear D. Germline-derived CDR1 and CDR2 are DFQATT and SNEGSKA (reference sequence). This CDR3 spans 13 amino acids. The V and J ends lost 5 bases and 0 bases respectively, with 10 bases between them. In DNA, the CDR3 is TGCAGTGCTCTCCCCTCTATGAACACTGAAGCTTTCTTT. It translates to CSALPSMNTEAFF.

This clonotype was found many times. The chain employs TRBV5-1 and TRBJ2-1; no clear D gene. The germline V gene encodes CDR1 SGHRS and CDR2 YFSETQ. V was clipped by 4 bases and J by 9 bases, with 14 bases between them. The CDR3 is made up of 13 amino acids. The CDR3: CASSPTSMGEQFF. The CDR3 nucleotides read TGCGCCAGCAGCCCGACATCCATGGGTGAGCAGTTCTTC.

The V and J genes are TRBV20-1 and TRBJ2-3; D not certain. The CDR3 runs to 12 residues. Germline CDR1 and CDR2: DFQATT and SNEGSKA (reference sequence). Between the trimmed V and J ends, which lost 5 bases and 4 bases, there was a span of 10 bases. CDR3 in amino acids: CSALLIADTQYF. The CDR3 bases are TGCAGTGCTCTGTTAATCGCAGATACGCAGTATTTT.

The genes are TRBV27 and TRBJ1-6, with D perhaps TRBD1 (6 bases). Germline CDR1 and CDR2: MNHEY and SMNVEV (reference sequence). This CDR3 region has 16 residues. Trimming took 6 bases from V and 7 from J, leaving 19 bases between them. CDR3 nucleotides: TGTGCCAGCAGACGCCGACGACTACAGGGAAATTCACCCCTCCACTTT. Protein product: CASRRRRLQGNSPLHF.

In its sample, this clonotype was seen many times. CDR3 sequence (DNA): TGTGCCTGGAGTGTACTCCCAGGGGGCCAAGAGACCCAGTACTTC. This gives the protein CAWSVLPGGQETQYF. V gene TRBV30 combines with J gene TRBJ2-5; 7 bases are a match to TRBD1. Trimming removed 0 bases from V and 1 base from J; junction bases left unmatched: 5. The CDR3 has 15 amino acids. From germline, CDR1 is GTSNPN and CDR2 SVGIG (reference sequence). Variable domain in full (rest from reference TRBV30 and TRBJ2-5): SQTIHQWPATLVQPVGSPLSLECTVEGTSNPNLYWYRQAAGRGLQLLFYSVGIGQISSEVPQNLSASRPQDRQFILSSKKLLLSDSGFYLCAWSVLPGGQETQYFGPGTRLLVL.

This clonotype has only one observation. The chain carries TRBV7-9 and TRBJ1-4; D is undetermined. V was shortened by 7 bases and J by 4 bases, with 13 bases between the two germline ends. Germline lookup yields CDR1 SEHNR and CDR2 FQNEAQ (reference sequence). This CDR3 is 14 amino acids long. The CDR3 DNA reads as TGTGCCAGCAATCCCGGCATACTTAATGAAAAACTGTTTTTT. Translation: CASNPGILNEKLFF.

This clonotype occurred many times. V gene TRBV5-1 combines with J gene TRBJ2-1; 7 nucleotides agree with TRBD2. Trimming cost V 4 bases and J 7 bases; bases outside gene matches: 17. CDR1 is SGHRS and CDR2 is YFSETQ in the germline V gene. This CDR3 region has 17 residues. CDR3 sequence (DNA): TGCGCCAGCAGCCCGGGGAGCGGGGCCCTCCTAGATAATGAGCAGTTCTTC. Its translation: CASSPGSGALLDNEQFF.

A note on this clonotype: Possible read error: a much larger clone is one base away. The chain combines TRBV10-3 with TRBJ1-1, with TRBD1 identical over 8 bases. The J segment lost 6 bases and the V segment lost 10 bases, leaving 16 bases of the junction unmatched. This CDR3 is built from 15 residues. Germline loops: CDR1 ENHRY, CDR2 SYGVKD. The CDR3 loop is CATWTGQGQSAEAFF. CDR3 nucleotides: TGTGCCACCTGGACAGGACAGGGTCAGAGCGCTGAAGCTTTCTTT.

This chain joins TRBV4-2 and TRBJ2-3; 10 nucleotides match TRBD2. Germline V gene data show CDR1 as LGHNA and CDR2 as YNFKEQ. This CDR3 spans 16 amino acids. Unmatched junction bases numbered 5, after V lost 1 base and J lost 4 bases. The CDR3 coding sequence is TGTGCCAGCAGCCAAGTTACTAGCGGGATCCCAGATACGCAGTATTTT. Translated, it gives CASSQVTSGIPDTQYF.

The V gene is TRBV6-5, the J gene TRBJ2-4; the D gene is possibly TRBD1 (5 bases). The CDR3 extends over 16 amino acids. Trimming took 7 bases from V and 0 from J, leaving 16 bases between them. Per germline, CDR1 MNHEY and CDR2 SVGAGI. The CDR3 region has the DNA TGTGCCAGCACCACAGGACCTAACCTAGCCAAAAACATTCAGTACTTC. It yields the protein CASTTGPNLAKNIQYF.

Comment on this clonotype: Being one base from a much bigger clone, this may be a read error. The chain couples TRBV18 to TRBJ2-4; TRBD2 matches at 13 bases. Germline CDR1 reads KGHSH; CDR2 reads LQKENI. V lost 5 bases and J lost 13; bases outside the gene matches: 11. The CDR3 sequence is 15 residues long. The CDR3 reads CASSTGLAGNNEQYF. CDR3 coding DNA: TGTGCCAGCTCAACGGGACTAGCGGGAAACAATGAGCAGTACTTC.

This clonotype was observed many times. The chain joins TRBV6-4 to TRBJ1-5, with 8 positions matching TRBD1. From germline, CDR1 is MRHNA and CDR2 SNTAGT. The CDR3 runs to 16 residues. With 7 bases clipped from V and 4 bases from J, the junction kept 12 bases outside the gene matches. Written as DNA, the CDR3 is TGTGCCAGCAAAAGGGCCCGGACAGGGCGGAATCAGCCCCAGCATTTT. Its translation is CASKRARTGRNQPQHF.

Ten or more counts support this clonotype. The chain couples TRBV6-2 or TRBV6-3 to TRBJ1-2, with D perhaps TRBD1 (5 bases). The V end was cut by 4 bases, the J end by 6 bases, with 21 bases between. Per germline, CDR1 MNHEY and CDR2 SVGEGT. The CDR3 loop spans 16 amino acids. CDR3 loop: CASSSSMAAGADGYTF. CDR3 coding DNA: TGTGCCAGCAGTTCCTCGATGGCAGCCGGGGCAGATGGCTACACCTTC.

This clonotype was seen a handful of times. With a much larger clone just one base away, this may be a read error. The V call is TRBV10-3, the J call TRBJ2-1; TRBD2 agrees at 11 bases. The J call may not be correct, given that the DNA end is closer to TRBJ2-7. The CDR3 has 16 amino acids. Germline V CDR1 and CDR2: ENHRY, SYGVKD. The CDR3 here is CAISSGGRSSYNEQYF. CDR3 sequence (DNA): TGTGCCATCTCTAGCGGGGGGCGAAGCTCCTACAATGAGCAGTACTTC.

The chain links TRBV5-1 to TRBJ1-2; perhaps TRBD1 as D (6 bases). This CDR3 contains 15 residues. The germline CDR1 and CDR2 sequences are SGHRS and YFSETQ. V lost 4 bases, J lost 8 bases, and 21 bases lay in between. The CDR3 bases are TGCGCCAGCAGCCCGGCGGGGGGCGGAGTGCAGGGCTACACCTTC. This encodes CASSPAGGGVQGYTF. Full variable domain (rest looked up from reference TRBV5-1 and TRBJ1-2): KAGVTQTPRYLIKTRGQQVTLSCSPISGHRSVSWYQQTPGQGLQFLFEYFSETQRNKGNFPGRFSGRQFSNSRSEMNVSTLELGDSALYLCASSPAGGGVQGYTFGSGTRLTVV.

Turning to this clonotype: Being one base from a much bigger clone, this may be a read error. The rearrangement links TRBV7-3 to TRBJ2-5; maybe TRBD2 (7 bases). V lost 3 bases and J 11 bases, leaving 19 bases between the germline ends. This CDR3 spans 14 amino acids. Germline CDR1 reads SGHTA; CDR2 reads FQGTGA. The CDR3 DNA is TGTGCCAGCAGCTTCGGGGGGCTCGACAATGAGCAGTACTTC. Translated, it gives CASSFGGLDNEQYF.

Note on this clonotype: This may be a read error: a much more frequent sequence differs by one nucleotide. The rearrangement joins TRBV6-2 or TRBV6-3 to TRBJ1-5; TRBD1 agrees at 10 bases. This CDR3 is 13 amino acids long. Germline-derived CDR1 and CDR2 are MNHEY and SVGEGT. CDR3 coding DNA: TGTGCCAGCAGGGACAGGGGGGGTCAGCCCCGGCATTTT. This gives the protein CASRDRGGQPRHF.

The rearrangement links TRBV20-1 to TRBJ2-7; possibly TRBD1 or TRBD2 for D (5 bases each). The CDR3 runs 13 residues. Germline V gene lookup returns CDR1 DFQATT and CDR2 SNEGSKA (reference sequence). The V end was cut by 2 bases, the J end by 3 bases, with 11 bases between. CDR3 bases: TGCAGTGCTAGATGGGACCGAGACTACGAGCAGTACTTC. It translates to CSARWDRDYEQYF.

This clonotype was counted ten times or more. V gene TRBV9 combines with J gene TRBJ1-2, with D maybe TRBD1 (5 bases). The length of the CDR3 is 15 residues. V was trimmed by 0 bases and J by 8 bases, leaving 17 bases between them. Germline V gene lookup returns CDR1 SGDLS and CDR2 YYNGEE. The CDR3 protein is CASSVAPGTTRGYTF. CDR3 nucleotide sequence: TGTGCCAGCAGCGTAGCCCCCGGGACTACGAGGGGCTACACCTTC.

The chain links TRBV5-1 to TRBJ2-4; D perhaps matches TRBD2 (5 bases). This CDR3 has 15 residues. V was shortened by 4 bases and J by 8 bases, with 19 bases between the two germline ends. The germline CDR1 and CDR2 sequences are SGHRS and YFSETQ. CDR3 sequence (DNA): TGCGCCAGCAGCGGTGACGGGGTAGGAATGGACATTCAGTACTTC. Translated: CASSGDGVGMDIQYF.

As for this clonotype: This may be a read error: a much more frequent sequence differs by one nucleotide. V is TRBV6-2 or TRBV6-3 and J is TRBJ2-1; 8 bases fit TRBD1. Germline loops: CDR1 MNHEY, CDR2 SVGEGT. The CDR3 contains 15 residues. The CDR3 protein is CTSSYQDRVHNEQFF. CDR3 sequence (DNA): TGTACCAGCAGTTACCAGGACAGGGTACACAATGAGCAGTTCTTC.

In its sample, this clonotype was seen a few times. The chain combines TRBV5-1 with TRBJ2-2; D is undetermined. CDR3 length: 14 residues. Germline V lookup: CDR1 SGHRS, CDR2 YFSETQ. V lost 1 base and J 5 bases, leaving 9 bases between the germline ends. CDR3 DNA: TGCGCCAGCAGCTTGAAAGTGAATACCGGGGAGCTGTTTTTT. Amino acids: CASSLKVNTGELFF. Using reference TRBV5-1 and TRBJ2-2 for the parts outside the CDR3, the full variable domain is KAGVTQTPRYLIKTRGQQVTLSCSPISGHRSVSWYQQTPGQGLQFLFEYFSETQRNKGNFPGRFSGRQFSNSRSEMNVSTLELGDSALYLCASSLKVNTGELFFGEGSRLTVL.